Listed here are 4 T cell receptor beta chains from one sample, sequenced in a study. Tregs were sorted as CD4+CD25+CD127-/low cells. TCRdb ran MiXCR on the 5' RACE reads and lists one entry per CDR3 protein. The sample carries 8,500 to 14,000 distinct CDR3 sequences, under 35% recorded once. The sample taken for sequencing was Tregs sorted from a lymph node. These TCRs come from a female donor with breast cancer.

This clonotype has ten or more counts. This chain joins TRBV2 and TRBJ2-2, with D uncertain. From germline, CDR1 is SNHLY and CDR2 FYNNEI. V shed 4 bases and J shed 7 bases, with 10 bases lying between them. The CDR3 runs to 13 residues. CDR3 coding DNA: TGTGCCAGCAGTGTAGGGAACGGCGGGGAGCTGTTTTTT. Amino acids: CASSVGNGGELFF.

The V call is TRBV4-1, the J call TRBJ1-6, with 7 bases identical to TRBD1. CDR3 length: 20 residues. V was clipped by 0 bases and J by 8 bases; unmatched bases: 19. Per germline, CDR1 MGHRA and CDR2 YSYEKL. In nucleotides, the CDR3 is TGCGCCAGCAGCCAAGACCAGGGACAGACCGCCACAGGAGGGGATTCACCCCTCCACTTT. It is translated as CASSQDQGQTATGGDSPLHF.

This clonotype is classed as medium-sized. V and J are TRBV6-6 and TRBJ2-1; D is uncertain. Germline V gene data show CDR1 as MNHNY and CDR2 as SVGAGI (reference sequence). CDR3 length equals 12 residues. The V end lost 1 base, the J end lost 7 bases, and 5 bases lay between the germline ends. CDR3 sequence: CASSYLGNEQFF. CDR3 nucleotide sequence: TGTGCCAGCAGTTACTTGGGGAATGAGCAGTTCTTC.

By its share, this clonotype is medium-sized. This sequence joins TRBV4-2 and TRBJ2-1; TRBD2 agrees at 10 bases. V shed 0 bases and J 10 bases; nucleotides not matched to a gene: 6. CDR3 length equals 15 residues. Germline V lookup: CDR1 LGHNA, CDR2 YNFKEQ. CDR3: CASSQETQREGEQFF. The CDR3 nucleotides are TGTGCCAGCAGCCAAGAAACGCAGCGGGAGGGAGAGCAGTTCTTC.